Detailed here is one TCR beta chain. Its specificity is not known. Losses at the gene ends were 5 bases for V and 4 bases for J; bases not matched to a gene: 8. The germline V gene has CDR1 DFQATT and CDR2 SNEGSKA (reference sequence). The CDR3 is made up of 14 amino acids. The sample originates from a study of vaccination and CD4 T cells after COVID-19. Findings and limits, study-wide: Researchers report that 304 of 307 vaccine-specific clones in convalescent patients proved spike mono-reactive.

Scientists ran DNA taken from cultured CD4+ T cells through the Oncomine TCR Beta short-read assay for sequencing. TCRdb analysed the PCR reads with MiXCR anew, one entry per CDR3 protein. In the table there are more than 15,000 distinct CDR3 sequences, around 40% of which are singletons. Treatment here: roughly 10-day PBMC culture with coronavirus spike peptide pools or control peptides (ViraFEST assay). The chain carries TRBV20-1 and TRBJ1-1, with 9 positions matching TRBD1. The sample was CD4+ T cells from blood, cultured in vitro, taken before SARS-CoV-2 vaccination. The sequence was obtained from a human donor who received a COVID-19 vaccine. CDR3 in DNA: TGCAGTGCTTCACCGACAGGGGGGGGCACTGAAGCTTTCTTT. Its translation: CSASPTGGGTEAFF.